The 18 T cell receptor beta chains below were found in one sample sequenced in a study of CDR3 diversity in severe acne (dated by TCRdb to between 2017 and 2020). Receptor amplification or capture employed PCR. This sample was sequenced with an Illumina HiSeq 2000. TCRdb's own reprocessing of the public reads used fastp at Q25 and MiXCR and kept productive beta chains. Entries are consolidated by CDR3 protein sequence, retaining the most common genes and DNA. Present in this sample are approximately 80,000 distinct CDR3 sequences, 51% of which were seen just once. 13% to 15% of the sample rests with the top ten. Input material: blood. The receptor source for this set is a male donor in good health, without acne.

CDR3 coding DNA: TGTGCCAGCAGTTACGAGTTCAACGTCCTGACTTTC. Translation gives CASSYEFNVLTF. V usage is TRBV6-5 and J usage is TRBJ2-6; D ambiguous. CDR1 and CDR2 from the germline V gene are MNHEY and SVGAGI. The CDR3 is made up of 12 amino acids. V was trimmed by 2 bases and J by 9 bases, leaving 5 bases between them.

As for this clonotype: One end of the junction does not line up with germline, which may come from a read error. This chain connects TRBV20-1 to TRBJ2-3, with D perhaps TRBD2 (6 bases). Germline CDR1 reads DFQATT; CDR2 reads SNEGSKA (reference sequence). The CDR3 runs 15 residues. Here the CDR3 reads CSARASEGVADTQYF. For the CDR3, the DNA is TGCAGCGCTAGGGCTAGCGAGGGTGTCGCAGATACGCAGTATTTT.

This clonotype occurred once. V is TRBV7-7 and J is TRBJ2-3; D unclear. CDR1 SSHAT and CDR2 FNYEAQ come from the germline V gene (reference sequence). The CDR3 has 21 residues. Trimming pared 5 bases from V and 0 bases from J, leaving 30 bases between. The CDR3 region is CASSPTLEPGLQAVSTDTQYF. In DNA form, the CDR3 reads TGTGCCAGCAGCCCTACACTCGAACCGGGCCTCCAGGCTGTGAGCACAGATACGCAGTATTTT.

The chain has TRBV9 and TRBJ1-1, with unresolved D. Per the germline V gene, CDR1 is SGDLS and CDR2 is YYNGEE. The CDR3 contains 14 residues. V lost 5 bases and J 4 bases, leaving 15 bases between the germline ends. The CDR3 nucleotides read TGTGCCAGCAGACCGGGCCATGGAATCACTGAAGCTTTCTTT. Protein: CASRPGHGITEAFF.

This clonotype was seen just once. Without the conserved terminal phenylalanine or tryptophan, this CDR3 likely stems from a read error. The limits of the CDR3 on the DNA are not certain, so only TCRdb's listed CDR3 is given. This sequence joins TRBV7-2 and TRBJ1-4; the table calls TRBD1, which could not be checked here. The CDR3 numbers 11 amino acids, ends counted. Germline CDR1 is SGHTA and CDR2 is FQGNSA. This CDR3 reads CASSSPGTGSL.

The J gene is TRBJ2-7, the V gene TRBV20-1, with TRBD1 matching over 9 bases. Germline values: CDR1 DFQATT, CDR2 SNEGSKA (reference sequence). This CDR3 spans 12 amino acids. With V trimmed by 6 bases and J by 4 bases, 4 bases remained unmatched. CDR3 bases: TGCAGTGCCGCGGGACAGGGATACGAGCAGTACTTC. This codes for CSAAGQGYEQYF.

V is TRBV19 and J is TRBJ2-7; 7 bases align to TRBD1. Germline values: CDR1 LNHDA, CDR2 SQIVND (reference sequence). V was pared by 6 bases and J by 1 base, with 12 bases of the junction left unmatched. This CDR3 comprises 16 residues. The CDR3 loop reads CASRNPLRDRSYEQYF. The DNA for the CDR3 is TGTGCCAGTAGGAACCCACTCCGGGACAGATCCTACGAGCAGTACTTC. Combining the CDR3 with reference TRBV19 and TRBJ2-7 gives the whole variable domain DGGITQSPKYLFRKEGQNVTLSCEQNLNHDAMYWYRQDPGQGLRLIYYSQIVNDFQKGDIAEGYSVSREKKESFPLTVTSAQKNPTAFYLCASRNPLRDRSYEQYFGPGTRLTVT.

The rearrangement links TRBV5-4 to TRBJ2-7, with 16 bases matching TRBD2. The V gene's germline CDR1 is SGHNT and CDR2 YYREEE (reference sequence). Trimming cost V 3 bases and J 5 bases; bases outside gene matches: 5. The CDR3 covers 16 residues. The CDR3: CASSSPGLAGGDEQYF. The CDR3 DNA follows: TGTGCCAGCAGCTCGCCGGGACTAGCGGGAGGGGACGAGCAGTACTTC.

This clonotype was seen more than once but under ten times. This sequence joins TRBV7-9 and TRBJ1-2; the D is unclear. V was pared by 5 bases and J by 4 bases, with 17 bases between. This CDR3 region has 15 residues. Germline loops: CDR1 SEHNR, CDR2 FQNEAQ (reference sequence). As DNA, the CDR3 is TGTGCCAGCAGCGCCCTGATGGGCGCGCTCTATGGCTACACCTTC. Its protein product is CASSALMGALYGYTF.

The chain recombines TRBV6-1 with TRBJ2-1; D gene uncertain. V was cut by 10 bases and J by 5 bases, with 6 bases left in between. The CDR3 covers 10 residues. Germline V gene sequence: CDR1 MNHNS, CDR2 SASEGT. This CDR3 reads CAIRDNEQFF. CDR3 nucleotides: TGTGCCATCCGGGACAATGAGCAGTTCTTC.

This clonotype occurred many times. The chain links TRBV20-1 to TRBJ2-2; 10 bases are shared with TRBD1. J gave up 6 bases and V 3 bases, and 7 bases lay outside the gene matches. CDR3 size: 15 residues. The germline V gene encodes CDR1 DFQATT and CDR2 SNEGSKA (reference sequence). This CDR3 reads CSASVRDRGSGELFF. CDR3 DNA: TGCAGTGCTAGTGTCCGGGACAGGGGTTCCGGGGAGCTGTTTTTT.

This clonotype was recorded many times. The J gene is TRBJ1-4, the V gene TRBV7-9; TRBD1 agrees at 8 bases. V shed 1 base and J 5 bases; nucleotides not matched to a gene: 6. The CDR3 spans 16 residues. Germline-derived CDR1 and CDR2 are SEHNR and FQNEAQ (reference sequence). The CDR3 DNA is TGTGCCAGCAGCTTAGGGGGGACAGGATTAAATGAAAAACTGTTTTTT. It is translated as CASSLGGTGLNEKLFF.

J is TRBJ2-2 and V is TRBV5-6, with 9 positions matching TRBD1. Per germline, CDR1 SGHDT and CDR2 YYEEEE. Unmatched junction bases numbered 0, after V lost 5 bases and J lost 4 bases. There are 13 residues in the CDR3. CDR3 DNA: TGTGCCAGCAGGGGACAGGGCACCGGGGAGCTGTTTTTT. This encodes CASRGQGTGELFF.

Points on this clonotype: Given a much more abundant clone one base away, this may be a read error. The V gene is TRBV5-1, the J gene TRBJ2-5; TRBD2 matches 9 bases. The CDR3 is 15 residues long. After removal of 3 bases from V and 6 bases from J, the junction contained 9 bases not matched to a gene. Germline assignment: CDR1 SGHRS and CDR2 YFSETQ. CDR3 nucleotide sequence: TGCGCCAGCAGCTACGGGACTAGCATGGTGAAGACCCAGTACTTC. As protein: CASSYGTSMVKTQYF.

This clonotype was counted ten times or more. This chain joins TRBV5-1 and TRBJ2-7, with 9 bases aligning to TRBD1. Trimming cost V 7 bases and J 3 bases; bases outside gene matches: 8. The germline V gene encodes CDR1 SGHRS and CDR2 YFSETQ. The CDR3 sequence is 14 residues long. The CDR3 spells CASPPGDRDYEQYF. The CDR3 region has the DNA TGCGCCAGCCCTCCCGGGGACAGGGACTACGAGCAGTACTTC.

The V gene is TRBV9, the J gene TRBJ1-1, with D unresolved. Trimming pared 2 bases from V and 6 bases from J, leaving 8 bases between. This CDR3 is 12 amino acids long. Germline assignment: CDR1 SGDLS and CDR2 YYNGEE. The CDR3, as DNA: TGTGCCAGCAGCGTTGACTGGGCTGAAGCTTTCTTT. This gives the protein CASSVDWAEAFF.

The chain links TRBV24-1 to TRBJ2-1, with 12 bases lining up with TRBD2. V shed 4 bases and J 4 bases; nucleotides not matched to a gene: 4. The germline CDR1 and CDR2 sequences are KGHDR and SFDVKD. The CDR3 totals 16 residues. The CDR3: CATSEGLAGRYNEQFF. The CDR3 DNA is TGTGCCACCAGTGAGGGACTAGCGGGCCGTTACAATGAGCAGTTCTTC.

Details on this clonotype: It may be a read error: a sequence one base away is much more abundant. CDR3 region: CATSDLGRACGYTF. The CDR3 DNA is TGTGCCACCAGTGATTTAGGCAGGGCCTGTGGCTACACCTTC. The chain couples TRBV24-1 to TRBJ1-2; D may be TRBD1 (5 bases). CDR1 is KGHDR and CDR2 is SFDVKD in the germline V gene. V lost 1 base, J lost 7 bases, and 12 bases lay in between. The CDR3 runs to 14 residues.